This TCR beta chain was obtained from a study of beta chain features in type 1 diabetes. Study details: Researchers looked at 107,917,701 sorted cells across all samples.

Study observations and caveats: A potential influence of HLA type upon TCRB rearrangement remained unresolved herein. Across all four CD4+ subsets, people with type 1 diabetes showed modestly shorter TCRB CDR3s.

Trimming removed 0 bases from V and 9 bases from J, with 14 bases in between. CDR1 GTSNPN and CDR2 SVGIG come from the germline V gene (reference sequence). This CDR3 region has 13 residues. Staining for CD45RO/CCR7/CD25/CD127/CD95/CD27 allowed sorting of CD4+ naive, central memory, regulatory and stem cell-like memory cells. The isolated RNA, all of it, was reverse transcribed, so expressed TCRB transcripts were what got sequenced. Only in-frame clones appear in the TCRdb table, and some are missing; sequencing was by immunoSEQ multiplex PCR. The table has a few hundred thousand clones, 20% seen once. A few counts support this clone. No antigen is known for it.

The sequenced sample was naive CD4+ T cells from blood. The rearrangement joins TRBV30 to TRBJ1-1; no clear D. This TCR was sampled from a woman between 35 and 50 years old with type 1 diabetes. CDR3 loop: CAWSVMEGWQAFF. The CDR3 DNA reads as TGTGCCTGGAGTGTAATGGAGGGTTGGCAAGCTTTCTTT.